The 16 T cell receptor beta chains below were found in one sample sequenced in a study of T cell repertoires in aging, cancer and after chemotherapy (dated by TCRdb to between 2018 and 2020). Sequencing took place on an Illumina MiSeq. Using a mixed TRB-A/B primer pool, multiplex touch-down PCR amplified rearranged TRB sequences covering the V, D and J segments. The public reads were quality trimmed at Q25 with fastp and then assembled into clones with MiXCR by TCRdb, keeping productive beta chains. Each entry is one CDR3 protein sequence, shown with its most common DNA and genes. Recorded for this sample are a few thousand distinct CDR3 sequences; around 21% of them occurred a single time. The ten largest clones represent over 7.5% of the sample. Genomic DNA extracted from peripheral blood, rather than sorted cells or RNA, was used as the source for amplification of TCR beta rearrangements. The sequencing sample was made of blood. Receptors originate from a human donor in good health.

The chain couples TRBV9 to TRBJ2-1, with 8 bases lining up with TRBD2. The CDR3 runs 17 residues. From germline, CDR1 is SGDLS and CDR2 YYNGEE. J gave up 0 bases and V 4 bases, and 9 bases lay outside the gene matches. The CDR3 nucleotides are TGTGCCAGCAGCCCCGATAGCGGGGTGAGCTCCTACAATGAGCAGTTCTTC. Residues: CASSPDSGVSSYNEQFF.

Of note for this clonotype: A junction end diverges from the germline sequence, so it may reflect a read error. This chain connects TRBV6-5 to TRBJ1-6; D possibly corresponds to TRBD1 (6 bases). The CDR3 covers 14 residues. Germline loops: CDR1 MNHEY, CDR2 SVGAGI. For the CDR3, the DNA is TGTGCCATCAGTCCCGGACAGTATAATTCACCCCTCCACTTT. This gives the protein CAISPGQYNSPLHF.

In this sample, this clonotype turned up a few times. The V gene is TRBV20-1, the J gene TRBJ2-4; D is ambiguous. CDR3 size: 14 residues. Trimming took 5 bases from V and 0 from J, leaving 11 bases between them. The V gene's germline CDR1 is DFQATT and CDR2 SNEGSKA (reference sequence). In DNA form, the CDR3 reads TGCAGTGCTCCACATGACTTAGCCAAAAACATTCAGTACTTC. This sequence encodes CSAPHDLAKNIQYF.

Relative to its sample, this clonotype is medium-sized (0.01 to 0.1%). This sequence joins TRBV19 and TRBJ2-5; TRBD1 is a possible D gene (6 bases). The ends were cut back, 3 bases at V and 3 bases at J, with 11 bases in the middle. Germline V CDR1 and CDR2: LNHDA, SQIVND (reference sequence). This CDR3 has 14 residues. CDR3 bases: TGTGCCAGTAGTATCACAGGGTTTAAAGAGACCCAGTACTTC. Translated, it gives CASSITGFKETQYF.

By its share, this clonotype is medium-sized. This chain connects TRBV7-2 to TRBJ2-4, with TRBD1 identical over 7 bases. Unmatched junction bases numbered 5, after V lost 4 bases and J lost 8 bases. From germline, CDR1 is SGHTA and CDR2 FQGNSA. CDR3 size: 13 residues. This chain's CDR3 is CASSSRQGDIQYF. In nucleotides, the CDR3 is TGTGCCAGCAGCTCGCGACAGGGAGACATTCAGTACTTC.

In regard to this clonotype: A single base separates this from a much larger clone, so it may be a read error. The chain is built from TRBV7-2 and TRBJ2-7; 10 positions match TRBD1. The V gene end was trimmed by 5 bases and the J gene end by 4 bases; junction bases not matched to a gene: 8. The CDR3 spans 15 residues. Germline CDR1 reads SGHTA; CDR2 reads FQGNSA. The CDR3 region has the DNA TGTGCCAGCAGCCCGACGACAGGGGGCGCTTACGAGCAGTACGTC. This sequence encodes CASSPTTGGAYEQYV.

In this sample, this clonotype turned up a few times. The chain uses TRBV5-1 and TRBJ2-5, with 9 positions matching TRBD2. V was clipped by 4 bases and J by 3 bases; unmatched bases: 4. CDR1 SGHRS and CDR2 YFSETQ come from the germline V gene. This CDR3 has 14 amino acids. The CDR3 spells CASSDPSGKETQYF. The CDR3 nucleotides read TGCGCCAGCAGCGACCCTAGCGGGAAAGAGACCCAGTACTTC.

The chain carries TRBV6-2 or TRBV6-3 and TRBJ1-5; tentative D call: TRBD1 (5 bases). The V end lost 4 bases, the J end lost 0 bases, and 10 bases lay between the germline ends. CDR1 is MNHEY, CDR2 SVGEGT, per germline. The CDR3 contains 15 residues. CDR3 DNA sequence: TGTGCCAGCAGTTTGGGGACCGCTAGCAATCAGCCCCAGCATTTT. It codes for CASSLGTASNQPQHF.

The rearrangement uses TRBV7-9 and TRBJ1-2; D is unresolved. This CDR3 region has 17 residues. V lost 7 bases, J lost 0 bases, and 21 bases lay in between. Germline CDR1 is SEHNR and CDR2 is FQNEAQ (reference sequence). The CDR3 DNA follows: TGTGCCAGCATCCGTTATGAGGCGTTCTCCGCTAACTATGGCTACACCTTC. Translating gives CASIRYEAFSANYGYTF. Drawing the rest from reference TRBV7-9 and TRBJ1-2, the complete variable domain is DTGVSQNPRHKITKRGQNVTFRCDPISEHNRLYWYRQTLGQGPEFLTYFQNEAQLEKSRLLSDRFSAERPKGSFSTLEIQRTEQGDSAMYLCASIRYEAFSANYGYTFGSGTRLTVV.

This clonotype was found a few times. The rearrangement uses TRBV20-1 and TRBJ1-1; possibly TRBD1 for D (5 bases). The CDR3 has 17 residues. Germline V gene sequence: CDR1 DFQATT, CDR2 SNEGSKA (reference sequence). V lost 3 bases and J 0 bases, leaving 20 bases between the germline ends. The CDR3 DNA sequence: TGCAGTGCTAGCTCCCCGGTCCAGGGAAGGGTGAACACTGAAGCTTTCTTT. Protein: CSASSPVQGRVNTEAFF.

This clonotype is categorized as medium-sized. This sequence joins TRBV7-3 and TRBJ1-2; weak D call: TRBD1 (5 bases). Trimming removed 1 base from V and 8 bases from J, with 11 bases in between. Germline-derived CDR1 and CDR2 are SGHTA and FQGTGA. CDR3 length: 13 residues. This CDR3 reads CASSLSPGRGYTF. CDR3 DNA sequence: TGTGCCAGCAGCTTAAGTCCGGGACGCGGCTACACCTTC.

By share, this clonotype counts as medium-sized. V is TRBV19 and J is TRBJ2-7; D perhaps matches TRBD1 (6 bases). Germline CDR1 LNHDA, CDR2 SQIVND (reference sequence). CDR3 length: 13 amino acids. V lost 5 bases, J lost 6 bases, and 14 bases lay in between. The CDR3 DNA reads as TGTGCCAGTAGTTTGGTCAACAGGGCCGAGCAGTACTTC. Translating gives CASSLVNRAEQYF. The full variable domain, in which reference TRBV19 and TRBJ2-7 provide the parts outside the CDR3, is DGGITQSPKYLFRKEGQNVTLSCEQNLNHDAMYWYRQDPGQGLRLIYYSQIVNDFQKGDIAEGYSVSREKKESFPLTVTSAQKNPTAFYLCASSLVNRAEQYFGPGTRLTVT.

This clonotype is medium-sized (0.01 to 0.1%). V gene TRBV12-3 or TRBV12-4 combines with J gene TRBJ1-5; TRBD1 matches at 9 bases. This CDR3 region has 14 residues. Trimming cost V 5 bases and J 3 bases; bases outside gene matches: 2. The CDR3 reads CASSGTGNNQPQHF. The DNA for the CDR3 is TGTGCCAGCAGTGGGACAGGGAACAATCAGCCCCAGCATTTT.

This clonotype has at least ten counts. The chain uses TRBV27 and TRBJ2-1, with a weak D call TRBD2 (7 bases). Per germline, CDR1 MNHEY and CDR2 SMNVEV (reference sequence). The CDR3 runs 14 residues. Trimming took 8 bases from V and 5 from J, leaving 16 bases between them. The CDR3 reads CASRRGGVNNEQFF. CDR3 nucleotides: TGTGCCAGCCGTCGAGGGGGGGTTAACAATGAGCAGTTCTTC.

A word on this clonotype: A read error may explain this, as a much larger clone is one base away. The chain couples TRBV7-9 to TRBJ2-7; 8 bases line up with TRBD2. This CDR3 is 14 amino acids long. The germline V gene has CDR1 SEHNR and CDR2 FQNEAQ (reference sequence). V gave up 5 bases and J gave up 4 bases; unmatched junction bases: 7. CDR3 loop: CASSPSGGEYEQYV. CDR3 nucleotides: TGTGCCAGCAGCCCCTCGGGAGGGGAATACGAGCAGTACGTC.

This clonotype came up a few times. This rearrangement joins TRBV4-1 to TRBJ2-1, with D perhaps TRBD1 (5 bases). CDR1 MGHRA and CDR2 YSYEKL come from the germline V gene. This CDR3 has 14 amino acids. V shed 4 bases and J shed 4 bases, with 11 bases lying between them. The CDR3, as DNA: TGCGCCAGCAGCCCCACACAGGAGTACAATGAGCAGTTCTTC. This codes for CASSPTQEYNEQFF.